The T cell receptor beta chain described here comes from a study of cytomegalovirus exposure and HLA in healthy donors. Whole-study results and caveats: Clonal expansion was found to be greater in HLA-associated TCR beta chains than in equally common others in a later analysis. In a later analysis, V- and J-gene trimming of beta chains associated with a DCLRE1C missense variant, replicated independently.

Primers for the PCR totalled 60 Vbeta and 13 Jbeta. Generated by immunoSEQ multiplex PCR, the TCRdb table keeps only in-frame clones and is missing some. Among about 140,000 clones listed, about 74% were seen once. A word on this clone: Its antigen is not known.

The TCR comes from a woman between 40 and 50 years old in good health and CMV-seronegative. The source material was PBMCs.

In DNA, the CDR3 is TGTGCCAGCAGTTTAGCCGGGAGAGATGAGCAGTTCTTC. Translating gives CASSLAGRDEQFF. The rearrangement joins TRBV28 to TRBJ2-1; D is perhaps TRBD2 (6 bases). The V gene lost 2 bases and the J gene lost 8 bases, with 10 bases spanning the gap. Germline V CDR1 and CDR2: MDHEN, SYDVKM. The CDR3 sequence is 13 residues long.